Reported below is one T cell receptor (beta chain). Its specificity is unknown. Germline loops: CDR1 LGHNA, CDR2 YSLEER. The CDR3 has 15 residues. Between the trimmed V and J ends, which lost 0 bases and 5 bases, there was a span of 13 bases. The data derive from a study of cytomegalovirus exposure and HLA in healthy donors. Study-level findings and limits: Rare sequences made up most TCRs, while some public TCRs were found in many donors. In a later analysis, V- and J-gene trimming of beta chains associated with a DCLRE1C missense variant, replicated independently.

The study ran its PCR with 60 Vbeta and 13 Jbeta primers. The data were produced by immunoSEQ multiplex PCR, yet TCRdb's version contains in-frame clones alone and is incomplete. The sample shows roughly 150,000 clones, about 75% of them seen only once. The TCR was taken from a male donor in good health and CMV-seronegative. Sequences were obtained from PBMCs. The chain couples TRBV4-3 to TRBJ2-5; D gene uncertain. DNA for the CDR3: TGCGCCAGCAGCCAAGATTGGCGGTTGGCGGAGACCCAGTACTTC. The encoded protein is CASSQDWRLAETQYF.